The entry below gives a single T cell receptor beta chain sequence along with its context. Reverse transcription used roughly 0.5 to 1 ug RNA and random hexamers. With immunoSEQ multiplex PCR, TCR beta CDR3 was amplified across 54 Vbeta and 13 Jbeta. MiXCR, applied by TCRdb to the immunoSEQ multiplex PCR reads, yields one record per CDR3 protein. The data hold roughly 150,000 distinct CDR3 sequences, with 95% observed a single time. This entry belongs to a study of CD8 T cells in Susac syndrome. With V trimmed by 2 bases and J by 7 bases, 10 bases remained unmatched. The germline CDR1 and CDR2 sequences are SNHLY and FYNNEI. CDR3 length: 15 amino acids. From blood CD8+ and CD4+ T cells, the TCR beta chain was sequenced. Negative isolation was used for CD8+ and CD4+ T cells, and FACS enrichment was applied to TEMRA cells.

This chain links TRBV2 with TRBJ1-1; TRBD1 aligns across 7 bases. The receptor was derived from a human donor with multiple sclerosis. The sample comprised CD8+ T cells from PBMCs. CDR3 coding DNA: TGTGCCAGCAGTGAACAAACAGGGGCCCCGAGTGAAGCTTTCTTT. Residues: CASSEQTGAPSEAFF.